A selection of T cell receptor beta chains follows, all from one sample in a study of cytomegalovirus exposure and HLA in healthy donors. TCRdb's table, derived via immunoSEQ multiplex PCR, lists solely in-frame clones and lacks some. The sample carries about 98,000 clones, roughly 70% recorded once. Sequenced material: PBMCs. The receptors shown here come from a man aged 50 to 60 in good health and CMV-seronegative. CDR3s include the opening cysteine and the closing phenylalanine or tryptophan. D genes are given only for firm matches. The size entry is marked missing in some rows and otherwise reads once, few, many or a size class.

clone_size	v_call	d_call	j_call	cdr3_aa	cdr3_nt
few	TRBV27	TRBD1	TRBJ1-5	CASSTTGTGVQPQHF	TGTGCCAGCAGTACGACCGGGACAGGGGTCCAGCCCCAGCATTTT
NA	TRBV27	TRBD1	TRBJ1-1	CASRCHRGDWTEAFF	TGTGCCAGCAGGTGCCACAGGGGGGATTGGACTGAAGCTTTCTTT
NA	TRBV25-1	TRBD1	TRBJ2-5	CASSDSGQGIETQYF	TGTGCCAGCAGTGACTCGGGACAGGGCATAGAGACCCAGTACTTC
NA	TRBV6-5	TRBD1	TRBJ2-7	CASSLGQGNYEQYF	TGTGCCAGCAGTTTAGGACAGGGAAACTACGAGCAGTACTTC
few	TRBV2	TRBD2	TRBJ2-1	CASNPTTSAPSYNEQFF	TGTGCCAGCAACCCCACTACTAGCGCCCCTTCCTACAATGAGCAGTTCTTC
NA	TRBV6-5	TRBD1	TRBJ1-4	CASTRGLDEKLFF	TGTGCCAGCACAAGGGGGCTTGACGAAAAACTGTTTTTT
once	TRBV19	TRBD1	TRBJ1-5	CASGDRVQPQHF	TGTGCCAGTGGCGACAGGGTTCAGCCCCAGCATTTT
NA	TRBV18	TRBD1	TRBJ2-7	CASSPPLGQAYEQYF	TGTGCCAGCTCACCACCTCTGGGACAGGCCTACGAGCAGTACTTC
NA	TRBV19	NA	TRBJ2-7	CASSLGDSGSYEQYF	TGTGCCAGTAGTCTAGGAGACTCTGGCTCCTACGAGCAGTACTTC
once	TRBV14	NA	TRBJ2-7	CASSQDETGAYEQYF	TGTGCCAGCAGCCAAGATGAAACAGGTGCCTACGAGCAGTACTTC
NA	TRBV19	NA	TRBJ1-2	CASKFYQGTGYTF	TGTGCCAGTAAATTTTATCAGGGGACTGGCTACACCTTC
NA	TRBV6-1	NA	TRBJ1-5	CASTRDSNQPQHF	TGTGCCAGCACCAGGGATAGCAATCAGCCCCAGCATTTT
NA	TRBV19	NA	TRBJ1-4	CACTGRVGEKLFF	TGTGCCTGCACAGGGAGGGTTGGTGAAAAACTGTTTTTT
NA	TRBV28	TRBD1	TRBJ1-2	CASSGDRGGRLYYGYTF	TGTGCCAGCAGTGGGGACAGGGGAGGAAGGCTTTACTATGGCTACACCTTC
NA	TRBV5-5	TRBD1	TRBJ2-2	CASSSGGAEAGELFF	TGTGCCAGCAGCTCAGGGGGCGCGGAGGCCGGGGAGCTGTTTTTT
NA	TRBV20-1	NA	TRBJ1-1	CSPPVYTEAFF	TGCAGCCCCCCGGTGTACACTGAAGCTTTCTTT
NA	TRBV9	NA	TRBJ1-2	CASSVVTYYGYTF	TGTGCCAGCAGCGTAGTAACATACTATGGCTACACCTTC
NA	TRBV29-1	NA	TRBJ2-7	CSGGRDSYEQYF	TGCAGCGGAGGAAGAGACAGCTACGAGCAGTACTTC
few	TRBV28	NA	TRBJ2-7	CASIPPGTASYEQYF	TGTGCCAGCATTCCACCCGGGACTGCTTCCTACGAGCAGTACTTC
NA	TRBV7-7	NA	TRBJ2-5	CASSFAGGETQYF	TGTGCTAGCAGCTTCGCGGGCGGCGAGACCCAGTACTTC
few	TRBV6-1	NA	TRBJ2-7	CASSKARGSYEQYF	TGTGCCAGCAGCAAGGCCAGGGGTTCCTACGAGCAGTACTTC
many	TRBV7-2	NA	TRBJ2-3	CASSPTGGGGVTDTQYF	TGTGCCAGCAGCCCCACGGGGGGCGGGGGAGTCACAGATACGCAGTATTTT
few	TRBV28	TRBD1	TRBJ1-1	CASRSGGWTEAFF	TGTGCCAGCAGATCAGGGGGCTGGACTGAAGCTTTCTTT
once	TRBV6-5	TRBD1	TRBJ1-1	CASSYSRQGVNTEAFF	TGTGCCAGCAGTTACTCTAGACAGGGGGTGAACACTGAAGCTTTCTTT
NA	TRBV28	NA	TRBJ1-5	CASMRRGWYGNQPQHF	TGTGCCAGCATGAGGCGGGGCTGGTATGGCAATCAGCCCCAGCATTTT
NA	TRBV5-1	TRBD1	TRBJ2-5	CASSSQTGGETQYF	TGCGCCAGCAGCTCACAGACAGGGGGGGAGACCCAGTACTTC
NA	TRBV15	NA	TRBJ1-5	CATSRDLRQPQHF	TGTGCCACCAGCAGAGATTTACGGCAGCCCCAGCATTTT